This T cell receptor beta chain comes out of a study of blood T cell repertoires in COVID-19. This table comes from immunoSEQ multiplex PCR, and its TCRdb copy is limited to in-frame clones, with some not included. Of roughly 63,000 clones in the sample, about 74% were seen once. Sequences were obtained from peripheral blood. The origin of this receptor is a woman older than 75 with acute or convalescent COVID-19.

The CDR3 coding sequence is TGTGCCAGCAGTATAAGACAGGTGTGGGTGAACACTGAAGCTTTCTTT. It yields the protein CASSIRQVWVNTEAFF. The rearrangement uses TRBV27 and TRBJ1-1; tentative D call: TRBD1 (6 bases). V was pared by 5 bases and J by 0 bases, with 16 bases between. CDR3 length: 16 amino acids. Germline CDR1 reads MNHEY; CDR2 reads SMNVEV (reference sequence).